The next 7 T cell receptor beta chains were all read from a single sample in a study of breast tumors, draining lymph nodes, adjacent tissues. MiXCR, run by TCRdb on the multiplex PCR reads, gives a single entry per CDR3 protein. The sample carries approximately 230,000 distinct CDR3 sequences, around 35% recorded once. The lymph nodes were axillary draining lymph nodes from breast cancer patients. The sequenced material came from axillary lymph node tissue. The receptors here all came from a female donor with breast cancer. Some clones in this sample may be carry-over from other donors' samples.

Comments on this clonotype: This CDR3 fails to terminate in the conserved phenylalanine or tryptophan, so it likely reflects a read error. The chain's CDR3 is CASSSRDRGLPETQYS. CDR3 nucleotides: TGTGCCAGTAGTAGCCGGGACAGGGGTCTTCCAGAGACCCAGTACTCC. This chain links TRBV19 with TRBJ2-5; 10 bases line up with TRBD1. J gave up 4 bases and V 4 bases, and 9 bases lay outside the gene matches. Germline V gene lookup returns CDR1 LNHDA and CDR2 SQIVND (reference sequence). The CDR3 totals 16 residues.

For this clonotype: A read error is likely, as this CDR3 ends without the conserved phenylalanine or tryptophan. The V gene is TRBV20-1, the J gene TRBJ2-7, with a weak D call TRBD2 (6 bases). V lost 3 bases and J 6 bases, leaving 15 bases between the germline ends. This CDR3 is 13 amino acids long. In germline, CDR1 is DFQATT, CDR2 SNEGSKA (reference sequence). The chain's CDR3 is CSASGGVGGEQYL. CDR3 nucleotides: TGCAGTGCTAGTGGCGGGGTGGGCGGCGAGCAGTACCTC.

This clonotype was seen a few times. This chain uses TRBV20-1 with TRBJ2-6; D possibly matches TRBD1 or TRBD2 (5 bases each). This CDR3 spans 16 amino acids. From germline, CDR1 is DFQATT and CDR2 SNEGSKA (reference sequence). Between the trimmed V and J ends, which lost 6 bases and 0 bases, there was a span of 15 bases. DNA for the CDR3: TGCAGTGCGCGAGGGGTCCAGGGCTCTGGGGCCAACGTCCTGACTTTC. Its protein product is CSARGVQGSGANVLTF.

This clonotype was seen repeatedly, ten times or more. The chain combines TRBV10-1 with TRBJ2-3; D remains ambiguous. This CDR3 has 14 amino acids. From germline, CDR1 is WNHNN and CDR2 SYGVQD (reference sequence). Deletions cut 4 bases from V and 2 bases from J, with 10 bases between. The CDR3: CASSAGVTTDTQYF. As DNA, the CDR3 is TGCGCCAGCAGTGCCGGAGTTACCACAGATACGCAGTATTTT.

The chain is built from TRBV5-1 and TRBJ2-4, with 9 positions matching TRBD2. CDR1 and CDR2 from the germline V gene are SGHRS and YFSETQ. J gave up 2 bases and V 0 bases, and 12 bases lay outside the gene matches. The CDR3 has 19 residues. CDR3 nucleotide sequence: TGCGCCAGCAGCTTGGGGGCAGCGGGAGGCCTCTTGACCAAAAACATTCAGTACTTC. Translated, it gives CASSLGAAGGLLTKNIQYF.

This clonotype was seen many times. The chain uses TRBV2 and TRBJ2-5; weak D call: TRBD1 (6 bases). V was trimmed by 7 bases and J by 3 bases, leaving 12 bases between them. The CDR3 is 13 residues long. Germline V gives CDR1 SNHLY, CDR2 FYNNEI. The CDR3 DNA reads TGTGCCAGCAACGTTTACAGGGAAGAGACCCAGTACTTC. Amino acids: CASNVYREETQYF.

The V call is TRBV5-1, the J call TRBJ2-1; TRBD1 matches 7 bases. This CDR3 has 15 residues. V was pared by 4 bases and J by 4 bases, with 8 bases of the junction left unmatched. Germline-derived CDR1 and CDR2 are SGHRS and YFSETQ. The CDR3 is CASSRGQVSYNEQFF. The CDR3 nucleotides read TGCGCCAGCAGCCGAGGACAGGTTTCATACAATGAGCAGTTCTTC.